This T cell receptor (beta chain) was captured in a study of naive CD8 T cells in extremely preterm neonates. Whole-study results and caveats: Relative to older groups, preterm infants had shorter, less trimmed CDR3s with fewer N additions. Preterm neonates had significantly lower iChao1 richness than other age groups.

Without labor or membrane rupture, elective cesareans at roughly 37-41 weeks supplied term cord blood. The sample holds sorted live naive CD8+ CD45RA+CCR7+ T cells. Per sample, roughly 18,000 to 100,000 naive CD8+ cells were sorted. The CDR3 contains 15 residues. CDR1 LNHDA and CDR2 SQIVND come from the germline V gene (reference sequence). V lost 3 bases and J 1 base, leaving 12 bases between the germline ends. Of note for this clone: Antigen specificity is unknown.

Here immunoSEQ multiplex PCR was the method, and the copy in TCRdb shows in-frame clones only, minus some. The profile shows about 7,300 clones, 80% to 95% of them singletons. The chain carries TRBV19 and TRBJ1-1, with unresolved D. What was sequenced was naive CD8+ T cells from cord blood. This TCR derives from a newborn in good health. As DNA, the CDR3 is TGTGCCAGTAGTATTACGGCAGCGGGGAACACTGAAGCTTTCTTT. Its protein is CASSITAAGNTEAFF.